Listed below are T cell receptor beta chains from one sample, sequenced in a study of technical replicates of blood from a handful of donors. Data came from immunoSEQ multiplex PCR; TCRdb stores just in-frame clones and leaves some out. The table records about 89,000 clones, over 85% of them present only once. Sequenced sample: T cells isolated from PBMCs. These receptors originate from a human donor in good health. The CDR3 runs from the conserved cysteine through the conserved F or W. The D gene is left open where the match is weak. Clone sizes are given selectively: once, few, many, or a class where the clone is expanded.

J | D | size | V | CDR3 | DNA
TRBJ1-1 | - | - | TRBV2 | CASMGGAGVGAFF | TGTGCCAGCATGGGGGGAGCTGGGGTTGGAGCTTTCTTT
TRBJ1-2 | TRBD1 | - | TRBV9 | CASSPTGNYGYTF | TGTGCCAGCAGCCCGACAGGGAACTATGGCTACACCTTC
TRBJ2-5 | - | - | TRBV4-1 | CASSQPQETQYF | TGCGCCAGCAGCCAACCACAGGAGACCCAGTACTTC
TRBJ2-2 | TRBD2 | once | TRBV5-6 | CASTAGLARGGELFF | TGTGCCAGCACCGCGGGACTAGCTCGGGGCGGGGAGCTGTTTTTT
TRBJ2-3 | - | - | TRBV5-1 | CASRGGGEDTQYF | TGCGCCAGCAGAGGGGGCGGGGAAGATACGCAGTATTTT
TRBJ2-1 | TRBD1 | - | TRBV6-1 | CASFTGAGNEQFF | TGTGCCAGCTTCACAGGGGCAGGCAATGAGCAGTTCTTC
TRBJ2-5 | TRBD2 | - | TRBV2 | CASSARLARETQYF | TGTGCCAGCAGCGCCCGACTAGCCCGAGAGACCCAGTACTTC
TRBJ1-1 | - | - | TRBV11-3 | CASRLQAEAFF | TGTGCCAGCCGCCTACAGGCTGAAGCTTTCTTT
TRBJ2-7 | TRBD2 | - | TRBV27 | CASSKSGGYYEQYF | TGTGCCAGCAGTAAAAGCGGGGGCTACTACGAGCAGTACTTC
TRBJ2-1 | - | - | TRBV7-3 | CASSLNPGSSYNEQFF | TGTGCCAGCAGCTTAAATCCAGGCAGCTCCTACAATGAGCAGTTCTTC
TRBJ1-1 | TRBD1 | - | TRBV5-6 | CASSSGPGGGMGNTEAFF | TGTGCCAGCAGCTCGGGCCCGGGAGGGGGCATGGGGAACACTGAAGCTTTCTTT
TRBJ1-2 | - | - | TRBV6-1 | CASSERGAGYGYTF | TGTGCCAGCAGTGAACGGGGGGCCGGGTATGGCTACACCTTC
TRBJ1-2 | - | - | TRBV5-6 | CASSLVAGQRWGDGYTF | TGTGCCAGCAGCTTGGTAGCAGGCCAGCGGTGGGGGGATGGCTACACCTTC
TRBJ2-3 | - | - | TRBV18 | CASSPSTGFNPTDTQYF | TGTGCCAGCTCACCTTCAACAGGGTTTAATCCCACAGATACGCAGTATTTT
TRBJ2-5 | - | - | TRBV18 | CASSYTSTETQYF | TGTGCCAGCTCTTACACTAGTACGGAGACCCAGTACTTC
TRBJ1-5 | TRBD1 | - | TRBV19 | CASSRQGNQPQHF | TGTGCCAGTAGCCGACAGGGAAACCAGCCCCAGCATTTT
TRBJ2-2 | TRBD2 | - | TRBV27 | CASSFTSGMGTGELFF | TGTGCCAGCAGTTTCACTAGCGGGATGGGTACCGGGGAGCTGTTTTTT
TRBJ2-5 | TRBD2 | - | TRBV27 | CASSFVRTSGILETQYF | TGTGCCAGCAGTTTTGTACGGACTAGCGGGATATTGGAGACCCAGTACTTC
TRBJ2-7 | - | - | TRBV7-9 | CASRGKPGTPSIEQYF | TGTGCCAGCAGGGGTAAACCCGGGACACCCTCCATAGAGCAGTACTTC
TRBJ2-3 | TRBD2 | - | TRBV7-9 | CASSLRPGTSGSTDTQYF | TGTGCCAGCAGTCTAAGGCCTGGGACTAGCGGTAGCACAGATACGCAGTATTTT
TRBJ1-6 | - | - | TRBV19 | CASSIGGDRNSPLHF | TGTGCCAGTAGTATAGGCGGGGATCGTAATTCACCCCTCCACTTT
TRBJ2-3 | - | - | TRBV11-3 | CASGRGTQYF | TGTGCCAGCGGACGGGGTACGCAGTATTTT
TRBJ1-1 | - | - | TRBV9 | CASSWGDSAEAFF | TGTGCCAGCAGCTGGGGGGACTCAGCTGAAGCTTTCTTT
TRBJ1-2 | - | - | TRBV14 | CASSQVPYGYTF | TGTGCCAGCAGCCAAGTCCCGTATGGCTACACCTTC
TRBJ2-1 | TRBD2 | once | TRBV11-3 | CASSPGRTSGSSNEQFF | TGTGCCAGCAGCCCGGGACGGACTAGCGGGAGTTCCAATGAGCAGTTCTTC
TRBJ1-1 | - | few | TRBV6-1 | CASSETGRATEAFF | TGTGCCAGCAGTGAGACCGGGCGGGCCACTGAAGCTTTCTTT